The TCR beta chain under discussion was sequenced for a study of PD-L1 blockade in urothelial cancer. For the study at large: Median T cell yield per blood sample was around 130,000 cells.

A remark on this clone: Its antigen is undetermined.

Findings and caveats of the study: When pretreatment blood TCR clonality was below the median, it predicted better survival. By 3 weeks, tumor-associated blood clones had expanded more in durable-benefit patients.

The CDR3 has 12 residues. Germline values: CDR1 SQVTM, CDR2 ANQGSEA. Trimming left V 7 bases short and J 3 bases short, with 11 bases between. As to time point: pretreatment peripheral blood. The repertoire was sequenced with immunoSEQ multiplex PCR; TCRdb's copy has only in-frame clones and lacks some. The sample lists more than 90,000 clones, around 86% occurring once. The source of this sequence is a man aged 60-69 years with urothelial cancer. V gene TRBV29-1 combines with J gene TRBJ2-3, with D maybe TRBD2 (6 bases). Source: PBMCs, taken around atezolizumab (anti-PD-L1) treatment. The CDR3 region has the DNA TGCAGCGCTGGAGGGAGGACAGATACGCAGTATTTT. This encodes CSAGGRTDTQYF.